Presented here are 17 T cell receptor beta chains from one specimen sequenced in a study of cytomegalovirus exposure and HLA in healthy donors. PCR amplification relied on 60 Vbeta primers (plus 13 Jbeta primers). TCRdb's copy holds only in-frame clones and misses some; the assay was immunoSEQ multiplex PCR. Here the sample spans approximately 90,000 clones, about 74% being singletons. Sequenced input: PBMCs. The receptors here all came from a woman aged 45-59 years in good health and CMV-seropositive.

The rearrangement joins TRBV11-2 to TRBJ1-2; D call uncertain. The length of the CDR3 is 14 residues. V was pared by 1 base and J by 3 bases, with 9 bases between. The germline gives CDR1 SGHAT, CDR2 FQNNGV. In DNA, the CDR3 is TGTGCCAGCAGCTTAGCTCCCCACTACTATGGCTACACCTTC. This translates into CASSLAPHYYGYTF.

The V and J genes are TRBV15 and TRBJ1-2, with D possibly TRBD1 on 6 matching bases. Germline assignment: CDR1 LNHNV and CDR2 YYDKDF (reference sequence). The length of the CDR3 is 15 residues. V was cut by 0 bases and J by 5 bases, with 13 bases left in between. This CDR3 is CATSRDRTAGYGYTF. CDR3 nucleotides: TGTGCCACCAGCAGAGATAGGACAGCCGGATATGGCTACACCTTC.

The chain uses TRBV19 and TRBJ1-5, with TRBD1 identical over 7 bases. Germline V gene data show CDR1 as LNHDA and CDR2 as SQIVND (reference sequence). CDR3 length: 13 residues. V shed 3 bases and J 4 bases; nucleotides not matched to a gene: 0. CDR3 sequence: CASSMDRNQPQHF. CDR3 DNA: TGTGCCAGTAGTATGGACAGGAATCAGCCCCAGCATTTT.

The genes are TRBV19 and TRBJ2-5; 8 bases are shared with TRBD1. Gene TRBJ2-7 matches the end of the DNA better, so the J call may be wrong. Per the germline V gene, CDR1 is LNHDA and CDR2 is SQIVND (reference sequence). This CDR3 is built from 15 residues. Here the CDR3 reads CASTFTGTGPYEQYF. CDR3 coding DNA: TGTGCCAGTACATTTACCGGGACAGGACCCTACGAGCAGTACTTC.

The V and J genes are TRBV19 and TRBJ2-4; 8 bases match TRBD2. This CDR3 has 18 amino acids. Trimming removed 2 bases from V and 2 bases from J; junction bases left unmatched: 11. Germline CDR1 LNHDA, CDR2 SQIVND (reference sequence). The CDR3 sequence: CASSILGGAGVPKNIQYF. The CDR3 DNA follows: TGTGCCAGTAGTATACTAGGAGGAGCGGGAGTGCCCAAAAACATTCAGTACTTC.

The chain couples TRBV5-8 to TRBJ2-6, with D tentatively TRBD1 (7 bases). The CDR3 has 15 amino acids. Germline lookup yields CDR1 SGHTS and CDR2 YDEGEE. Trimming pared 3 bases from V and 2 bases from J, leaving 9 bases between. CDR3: CASSSRGAGANVLTF. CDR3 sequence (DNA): TGTGCCAGCAGCTCCAGGGGGGCTGGGGCCAACGTCCTGACTTTC.

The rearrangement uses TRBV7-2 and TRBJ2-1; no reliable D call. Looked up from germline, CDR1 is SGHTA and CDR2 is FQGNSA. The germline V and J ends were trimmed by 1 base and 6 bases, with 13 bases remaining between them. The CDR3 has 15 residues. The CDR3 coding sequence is TGTGCCAGCAGCTTAGTGTCAGGAAGTGGCAATGAGCAGTTCTTC. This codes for CASSLVSGSGNEQFF.

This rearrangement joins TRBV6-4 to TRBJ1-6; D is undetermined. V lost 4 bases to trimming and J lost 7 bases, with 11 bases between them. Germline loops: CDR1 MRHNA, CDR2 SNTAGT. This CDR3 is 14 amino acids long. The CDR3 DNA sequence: TGTGCCAGCAGTGTCCGGGTCGGGAATTCACCCCTCCACTTT. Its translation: CASSVRVGNSPLHF.

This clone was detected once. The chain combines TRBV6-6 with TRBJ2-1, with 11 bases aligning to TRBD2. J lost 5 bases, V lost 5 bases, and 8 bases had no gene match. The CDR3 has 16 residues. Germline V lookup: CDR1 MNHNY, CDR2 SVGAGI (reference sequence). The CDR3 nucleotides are TGTGCCAGCAGTAAACGAGGGACTAGCGGACACAATGAGCAGTTCTTC. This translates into CASSKRGTSGHNEQFF.

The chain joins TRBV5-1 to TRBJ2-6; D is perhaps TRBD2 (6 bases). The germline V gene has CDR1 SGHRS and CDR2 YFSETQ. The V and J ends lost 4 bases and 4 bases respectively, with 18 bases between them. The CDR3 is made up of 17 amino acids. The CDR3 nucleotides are TGCGCCAGCAGCCCTGGGACTGTCGGTAGGGGGGCCAACGTCCTGACTTTC. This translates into CASSPGTVGRGANVLTF.

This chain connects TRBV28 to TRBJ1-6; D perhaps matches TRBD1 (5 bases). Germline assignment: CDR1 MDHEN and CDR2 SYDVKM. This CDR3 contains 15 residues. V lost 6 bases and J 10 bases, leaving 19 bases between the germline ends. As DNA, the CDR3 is TGTGCCAGCAGCCTCCGGGGGTTTTCCCAATCACCCCTCCACTTT. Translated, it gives CASSLRGFSQSPLHF.

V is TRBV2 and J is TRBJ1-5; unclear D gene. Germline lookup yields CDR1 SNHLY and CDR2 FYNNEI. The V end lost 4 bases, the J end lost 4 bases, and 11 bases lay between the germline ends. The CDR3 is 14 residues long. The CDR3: CASSAGILNQPQHF. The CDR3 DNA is TGTGCCAGCAGTGCGGGGATTTTGAATCAGCCCCAGCATTTT. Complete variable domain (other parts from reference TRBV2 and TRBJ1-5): EPEVTQTPSHQVTQMGQEVILRCVPISNHLYFYWYRQILGQKVEFLVSFYNNEISEKSEIFDDQFSVERPDGSNFTLKIRSTKLEDSAMYFCASSAGILNQPQHFGDGTRLSIL.

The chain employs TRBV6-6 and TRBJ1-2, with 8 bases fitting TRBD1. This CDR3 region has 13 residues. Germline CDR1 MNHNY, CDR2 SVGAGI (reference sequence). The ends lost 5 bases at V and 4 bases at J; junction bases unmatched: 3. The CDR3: CASSPTGVYGYTF. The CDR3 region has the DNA TGTGCCAGCAGTCCGACAGGGGTCTATGGCTACACCTTC.

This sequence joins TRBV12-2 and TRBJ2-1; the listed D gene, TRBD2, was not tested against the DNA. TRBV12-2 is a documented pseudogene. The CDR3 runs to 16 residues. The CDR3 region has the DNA TGTGCAAGTCGCTTTTATAGCGGGAAGCCCTACAATGAGCAGTTCTTC. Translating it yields CASRFYSGKPYNEQFF.

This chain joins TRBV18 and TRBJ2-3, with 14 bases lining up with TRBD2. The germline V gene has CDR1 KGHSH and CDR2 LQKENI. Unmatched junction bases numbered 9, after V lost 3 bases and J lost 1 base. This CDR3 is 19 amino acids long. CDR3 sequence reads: CASSPKTSGRGVRTDTQYF. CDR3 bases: TGTGCCAGCTCACCCAAGACTAGCGGGAGGGGAGTTCGCACAGATACGCAGTATTTT.

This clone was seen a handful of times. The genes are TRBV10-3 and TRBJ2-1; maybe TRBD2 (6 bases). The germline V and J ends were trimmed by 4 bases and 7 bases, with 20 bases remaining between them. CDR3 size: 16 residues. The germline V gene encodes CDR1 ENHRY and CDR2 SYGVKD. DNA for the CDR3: TGTGCCATCAGTGGGAAGGAGGGCCTAATTAAGAATGAGCAGTTCTTC. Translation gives CAISGKEGLIKNEQFF.

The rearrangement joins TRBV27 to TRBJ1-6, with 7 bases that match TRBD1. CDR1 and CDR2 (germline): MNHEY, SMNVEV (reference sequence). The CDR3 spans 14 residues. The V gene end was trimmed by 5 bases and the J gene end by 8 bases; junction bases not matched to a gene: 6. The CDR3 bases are TGTGCCAGCAGTGACAGGGCAGGCGATTCACCCCTCCACTTT. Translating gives CASSDRAGDSPLHF.